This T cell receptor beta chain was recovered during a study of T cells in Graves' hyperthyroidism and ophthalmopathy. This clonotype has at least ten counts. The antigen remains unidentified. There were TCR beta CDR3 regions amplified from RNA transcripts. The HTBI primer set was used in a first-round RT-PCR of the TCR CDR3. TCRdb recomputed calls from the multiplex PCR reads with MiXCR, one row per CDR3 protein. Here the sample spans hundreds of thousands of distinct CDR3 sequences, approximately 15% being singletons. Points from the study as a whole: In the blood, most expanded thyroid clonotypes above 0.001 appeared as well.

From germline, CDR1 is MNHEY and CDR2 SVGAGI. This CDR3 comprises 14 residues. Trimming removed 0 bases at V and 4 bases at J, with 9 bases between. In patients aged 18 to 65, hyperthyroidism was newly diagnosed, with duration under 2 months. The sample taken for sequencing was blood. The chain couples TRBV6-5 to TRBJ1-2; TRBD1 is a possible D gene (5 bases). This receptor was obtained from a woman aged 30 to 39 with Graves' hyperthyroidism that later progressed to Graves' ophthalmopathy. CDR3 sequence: CASSYSERGYGYTF. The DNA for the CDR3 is TGTGCCAGCAGTTACTCGGAAAGGGGCTATGGCTACACCTTC.